Each of the 19 T cell receptor beta chains below was sequenced from the same sample in a study of blood T cell repertoires in COVID-19. Only in-frame clones appear in the TCRdb table, and some are missing; sequencing was by immunoSEQ multiplex PCR. The repertoire holds 150,000 to 190,000 clones, with 76% as singletons. What was sequenced was peripheral blood. The receptors shown here come from a woman aged 80 or older with acute or convalescent COVID-19.

V gene TRBV9 combines with J gene TRBJ2-1; 8 bases are shared with TRBD2. This CDR3 contains 15 residues. Germline-derived CDR1 and CDR2 are SGDLS and YYNGEE. Trimming at V came to 3 bases and at J to 6 bases, leaving 8 bases not matched to a gene. CDR3 DNA sequence: TGTGCCAGCAGCGCCGCCAGCGGGGGAGGCAATGAGCAGTTCTTC. Translated: CASSAASGGGNEQFF.

This clone was found a few times. CDR3 DNA sequence: TGTGCCAGCAGCCCCCAGGGGGTCTCTAATGAAAAACTGTTTTTT. This codes for CASSPQGVSNEKLFF. The chain couples TRBV7-6 to TRBJ1-4, with 7 positions matching TRBD1. The CDR3 spans 15 residues. With V trimmed by 5 bases and J by 3 bases, 6 bases remained unmatched. The germline CDR1 and CDR2 sequences are SGHVS and FNYEAQ.

The chain links TRBV6-6 to TRBJ1-2; TRBD1 matches at 10 bases. Losses at the gene ends were 4 bases for V and 3 bases for J; bases not matched to a gene: 5. The CDR3 length is 15 residues. CDR1 is MNHNY, CDR2 SVGAGI, per germline (reference sequence). For the CDR3, the DNA is TGTGCCAGCAGTTCCGGGACAGGGGATTACTATGGCTACACCTTC. This encodes CASSSGTGDYYGYTF.

The rearrangement links TRBV18 to TRBJ2-5; 9 bases are a match to TRBD1. V shed 3 bases, J shed 7 bases, and the junction held 12 bases outside the gene matches. CDR3 size: 16 residues. Germline CDR1 KGHSH, CDR2 LQKENI. CDR3 sequence: CASSPAGQGAFWTQYF. CDR3 sequence (DNA): TGTGCCAGCTCACCCGCGGGACAGGGTGCCTTTTGGACCCAGTACTTC. The full variable domain, completed using reference TRBV18 and TRBJ2-5, is NAGVMQNPRHLVRRRGQEARLRCSPMKGHSHVYWYRQLPEEGLKFMVYLQKENIIDESGMPKERFSAEFPKEGPSILRIQQVVRGDSAAYFCASSPAGQGAFWTQYFGPGTRLLVL.

V gene TRBV5-1 combines with J gene TRBJ2-1, with TRBD2 identical over 13 bases. Germline V gene sequence: CDR1 SGHRS, CDR2 YFSETQ. The V gene end was trimmed by 4 bases and the J gene end by 8 bases; junction bases not matched to a gene: 15. The CDR3 is 18 amino acids. Here the CDR3 reads CASSPGLAGTKTLDEQFF. The CDR3 DNA sequence: TGCGCCAGCAGCCCGGGACTAGCGGGGACGAAGACGTTGGATGAGCAGTTCTTC.

The chain joins TRBV19 to TRBJ2-2; weak D call: TRBD1 (5 bases). The CDR3 spans 15 residues. Trimming left V 1 base short and J 0 bases short, with 6 bases between. CDR1 is LNHDA and CDR2 is SQIVND in the germline V gene (reference sequence). The CDR3 coding sequence is TGTGCCAGTAGTATAGGACAGTCGAACACCGGGGAGCTGTTTTTT. Encoded protein: CASSIGQSNTGELFF.

The chain has TRBV3-1 (or the pseudogene TRBV3-2) and TRBJ1-6, with D unclear. Trimming took off 2 bases at V and 9 bases at J, with 11 bases between the two ends. CDR1 and CDR2 from the germline V gene are LGHDT and YNNKEL (reference sequence). The CDR3 runs to 14 residues. For the CDR3, the DNA is TGTGCCAGCAGCCAATCCCCCCGAGGTTCACCCCTCCACTTT. It specifies CASSQSPRGSPLHF.

The rearrangement joins TRBV5-6 to TRBJ1-4, with 7 bases identical to TRBD1. The CDR3 has 15 amino acids. Germline lookup yields CDR1 SGHDT and CDR2 YYEEEE. Trimming at V came to 3 bases and at J to 5 bases, leaving 7 bases not matched to a gene. The CDR3: CASSSTGEGNEKLFF. The CDR3 DNA sequence: TGTGCCAGCAGCTCAACAGGGGAAGGAAATGAAAAACTGTTTTTT.

The rearrangement joins TRBV12-3 or TRBV12-4 to TRBJ2-5; possibly TRBD1 for D (5 bases). The length of the CDR3 is 13 residues. V was pared by 3 bases and J by 1 base, with 6 bases between. Written as DNA, the CDR3 is TGTGCCAGCAGTTTCAGGGTCCAAGAGACCCAGTACTTC. Translating gives CASSFRVQETQYF.

V and J are TRBV12-3 or TRBV12-4 and TRBJ1-4; D may be TRBD1 (5 bases). CDR3 length: 12 amino acids. V lost 6 bases to trimming and J lost 8 bases, with 10 bases between them. The CDR3 DNA follows: TGTGCCAGCAGCCGACGGGGGGAAAAACTGTTTTTT. The encoded protein is CASSRRGEKLFF.

CDR3 nucleotide sequence: TGTGCCAGCAGTCTCACAGATACGCAGTATTTT. Translation: CASSLTDTQYF. V usage is TRBV27 and J usage is TRBJ2-3; the D is unclear. Trimming left V 5 bases short and J 2 bases short, with 2 bases between. The CDR3 consists of 11 residues. CDR1 is MNHEY, CDR2 SMNVEV, per germline (reference sequence).

This chain uses TRBV5-1 with TRBJ2-3, with 8 positions matching TRBD1. Germline CDR1 SGHRS, CDR2 YFSETQ. J gave up 5 bases and V 8 bases, and 10 bases lay outside the gene matches. This CDR3 is built from 14 residues. In nucleotides, the CDR3 is TGCGCCAGTTCCAAAGACAGGGGACAAGATACGCAGTATTTT. Its translation is CASSKDRGQDTQYF.

In this sample, this clone turned up once. V is TRBV3-1 (or the pseudogene TRBV3-2) and J is TRBJ2-1; 12 nucleotides line up with TRBD1. Germline lookup yields CDR1 LGHDT and CDR2 YNNKEL (reference sequence). J lost 9 bases, V lost 0 bases, and 6 bases had no gene match. The CDR3 length is 16 residues. CDR3 region: CASSQDQGQGAFEQFF. The CDR3 DNA follows: TGTGCCAGCAGCCAAGATCAGGGACAGGGGGCTTTTGAGCAGTTCTTC.

The chain couples TRBV18 to TRBJ1-4, with D unresolved. CDR3 length: 13 residues. Germline V lookup: CDR1 KGHSH, CDR2 LQKENI. The germline V and J ends were trimmed by 3 bases and 8 bases, with 10 bases remaining between them. This CDR3 is CASSPGDREKLFF. The CDR3 DNA follows: TGTGCCAGCTCACCGGGAGATCGGGAAAAACTGTTTTTT.

The V call is TRBV28, the J call TRBJ2-7; maybe TRBD2 (7 bases). CDR1 and CDR2 from the germline V gene are MDHEN and SYDVKM. The CDR3 runs 15 residues. V dropped 5 bases and J dropped 0 bases, with 14 bases sitting between them. The CDR3 protein is CASSTGGSSSYEQYF. The CDR3 region has the DNA TGTGCCAGCAGTACGGGGGGCAGCAGCTCCTACGAGCAGTACTTC.

V usage is TRBV3-1 (or the pseudogene TRBV3-2) and J usage is TRBJ1-6, with no clear D. The V and J ends lost 0 bases and 8 bases respectively, with 17 bases between them. CDR3 length equals 17 residues. Germline V gives CDR1 LGHDT, CDR2 YNNKEL (reference sequence). CDR3 loop: CASSQDPGFWSHSPLHF. In nucleotides, the CDR3 is TGTGCCAGCAGCCAAGATCCGGGTTTTTGGTCTCATTCACCCCTCCACTTT.

CDR3 residues: CASGLGQGGNEQFF. CDR3 nucleotides: TGTGCTAGTGGTTTGGGACAGGGGGGGAATGAGCAGTTCTTC. This chain uses TRBV12-5 with TRBJ2-1, with TRBD1 matching over 9 bases. The junction had 2 bases not matched to a gene; V was cut back by 1 base and J by 7 bases. CDR1 LGHNT and CDR2 FRNRAP come from the germline V gene. CDR3 length: 14 residues.

V is TRBV3-1 (or the pseudogene TRBV3-2) and J is TRBJ1-1; D gene uncertain. CDR1 LGHDT and CDR2 YNNKEL come from the germline V gene (reference sequence). The CDR3 totals 13 residues. V dropped 4 bases and J dropped 2 bases, with 8 bases sitting between them. The CDR3 spells CASSLQANTEAFF. In DNA, the CDR3 is TGTGCCAGCAGCCTCCAGGCAAACACTGAAGCTTTCTTT.

The chain joins TRBV30 to TRBJ1-6; D is uncertain. The CDR3 is made up of 12 amino acids. The V end was cut by 2 bases, the J end by 7 bases, with 6 bases between. Germline V CDR1 and CDR2: GTSNPN, SVGIG (reference sequence). The CDR3 sequence is CAWSPRNSPLHF. The CDR3 DNA reads as TGTGCCTGGAGTCCCAGGAATTCACCCCTCCACTTT.